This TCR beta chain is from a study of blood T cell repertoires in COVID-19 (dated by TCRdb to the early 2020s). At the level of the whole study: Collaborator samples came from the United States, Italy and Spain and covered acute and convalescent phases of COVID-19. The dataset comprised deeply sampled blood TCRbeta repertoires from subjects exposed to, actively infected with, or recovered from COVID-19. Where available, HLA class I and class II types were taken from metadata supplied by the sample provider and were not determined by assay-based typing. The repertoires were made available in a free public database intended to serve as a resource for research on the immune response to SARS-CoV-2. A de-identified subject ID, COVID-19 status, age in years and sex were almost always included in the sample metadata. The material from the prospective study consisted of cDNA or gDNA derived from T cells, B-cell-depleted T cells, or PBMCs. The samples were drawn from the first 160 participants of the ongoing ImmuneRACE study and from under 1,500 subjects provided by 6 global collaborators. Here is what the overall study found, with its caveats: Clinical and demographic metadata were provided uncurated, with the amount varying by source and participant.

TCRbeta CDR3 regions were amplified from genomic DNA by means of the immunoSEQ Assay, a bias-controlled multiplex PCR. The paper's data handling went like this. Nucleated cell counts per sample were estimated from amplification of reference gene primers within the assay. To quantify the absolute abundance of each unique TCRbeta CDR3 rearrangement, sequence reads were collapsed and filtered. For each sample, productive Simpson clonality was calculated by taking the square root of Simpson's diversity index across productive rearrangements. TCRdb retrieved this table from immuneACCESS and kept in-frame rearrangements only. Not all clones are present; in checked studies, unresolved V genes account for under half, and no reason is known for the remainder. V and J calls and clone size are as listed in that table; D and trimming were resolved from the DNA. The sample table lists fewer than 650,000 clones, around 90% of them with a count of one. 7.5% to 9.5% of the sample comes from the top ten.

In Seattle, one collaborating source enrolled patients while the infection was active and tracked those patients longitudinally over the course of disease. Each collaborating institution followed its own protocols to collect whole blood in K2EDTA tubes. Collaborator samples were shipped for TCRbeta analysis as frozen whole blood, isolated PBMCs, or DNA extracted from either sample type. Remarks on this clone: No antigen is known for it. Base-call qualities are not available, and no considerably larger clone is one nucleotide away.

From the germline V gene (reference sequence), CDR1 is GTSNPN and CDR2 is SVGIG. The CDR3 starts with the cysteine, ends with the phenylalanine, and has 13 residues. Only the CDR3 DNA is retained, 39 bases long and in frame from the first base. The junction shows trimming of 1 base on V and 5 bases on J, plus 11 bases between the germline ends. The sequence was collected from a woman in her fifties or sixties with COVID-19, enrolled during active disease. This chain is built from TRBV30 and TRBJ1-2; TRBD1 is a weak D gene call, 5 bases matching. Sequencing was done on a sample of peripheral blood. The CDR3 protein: CAWSEGADYGYTF. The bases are TGTGCCTGGAGTGAAGGGGCGGATTATGGCTACACCTTC. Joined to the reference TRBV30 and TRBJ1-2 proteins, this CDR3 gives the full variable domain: SQTIHQWPATLVQPVGSPLSLECTVEGTSNPNLYWYRQAAGRGLQLLFYSVGIGQISSEVPQNLSASRPQDRQFILSSKKLLLSDSGFYLCAWSEGADYGYTFGSGTRLTVV.